These 25 T cell receptor beta chains were sequenced from one sample in a study of PD-L1 blockade in urothelial cancer. TCRdb keeps only in-frame clones here, not all; method: immunoSEQ multiplex PCR. The top ten hold 1.5% to 2.5% of the sample, which has about 95,000 clones, around nine tenths seen once. Indicated time point: pretreatment peripheral blood. The sequences come from PBMCs, collected around atezolizumab (anti-PD-L1) treatment. All receptors derive from a man in his 60s with urothelial cancer.

The V and J genes are TRBV5-4 and TRBJ2-1, with 8 bases lining up with TRBD2. Germline CDR1 and CDR2: SGHNT and YYREEE (reference sequence). Trimming removed 0 bases from V and 5 bases from J; junction bases left unmatched: 7. The CDR3 runs 16 residues. CDR3: CASSLAAAGAHNEQFF. CDR3 in DNA: TGTGCCAGCAGCTTGGCCGCAGCGGGGGCCCACAATGAGCAGTTCTTC.

This rearrangement joins TRBV10-3 to TRBJ2-1; 9 positions agree with TRBD2. Germline lookup yields CDR1 ENHRY and CDR2 SYGVKD. This CDR3 is built from 16 residues. V lost 4 bases and J lost 5; bases outside the gene matches: 9. The CDR3 here is CAISVLGLAPNNEQFF. CDR3 DNA sequence: TGTGCCATCAGTGTCCTCGGACTAGCGCCTAACAATGAGCAGTTCTTC.

The CDR3 DNA reads as TGCGCCACTGGGACTAGCGGGGTTGCAGATACGCAGTATTTT. This sequence encodes CATGTSGVADTQYF. This chain links TRBV5-1 with TRBJ2-3; 13 positions match TRBD2. CDR1 is SGHRS, CDR2 YFSETQ, per germline. V trimming: 9 bases; J trimming: 4 bases; junction bases outside the gene matches: 5. The CDR3 is 14 residues long. Full variable domain (rest looked up from reference TRBV5-1 and TRBJ2-3): KAGVTQTPRYLIKTRGQQVTLSCSPISGHRSVSWYQQTPGQGLQFLFEYFSETQRNKGNFPGRFSGRQFSNSRSEMNVSTLELGDSALYLCATGTSGVADTQYFGPGTRLTVL.

The chain couples TRBV27 to TRBJ2-1; the D is unclear. CDR3 length equals 15 residues. CDR1 and CDR2 from the germline V gene are MNHEY and SMNVEV (reference sequence). The V gene lost 4 bases and the J gene lost 3 bases, with 13 bases spanning the gap. CDR3 in DNA: TGTGCCAGCAGTTCCATTCTGCTAGACTACAATGAGCAGTTCTTC. Translated, it gives CASSSILLDYNEQFF.

This rearrangement joins TRBV11-2 to TRBJ2-4, with 9 positions matching TRBD2. The CDR3 is made up of 15 amino acids. V was clipped by 5 bases and J by 6 bases; unmatched bases: 8. From germline, CDR1 is SGHAT and CDR2 FQNNGV. The CDR3: CASSRGGGRANIQYF. CDR3 nucleotides: TGTGCCAGCAGCCGAGGCGGCGGGAGGGCAAACATTCAGTACTTC. The complete variable domain, with remaining parts taken from reference TRBV11-2 and TRBJ2-4, reads EAGVAQSPRYKIIEKRQSVAFWCNPISGHATLYWYQQILGQGPKLLIQFQNNGVVDDSQLPKDRFSAERLKGVDSTLKIQPAKLEDSAVYLCASSRGGGRANIQYFGAGTRLSVL.

The chain combines TRBV19 with TRBJ2-5; D uncertain. CDR1 and CDR2 (germline): LNHDA, SQIVND (reference sequence). The CDR3 covers 14 residues. Trimming removed 5 bases at V and 2 bases at J, with 12 bases between. CDR3 sequence reads: CASSPSPSQETQYF. CDR3 DNA sequence: TGTGCCAGTAGTCCCTCCCCCAGTCAAGAGACCCAGTACTTC.

This clone was seen once. The rearrangement joins TRBV5-1 to TRBJ1-5; 7 nucleotides align to TRBD1. Germline V gives CDR1 SGHRS, CDR2 YFSETQ. V shed 0 bases, J shed 4 bases, and the junction held 4 bases outside the gene matches. CDR3 size: 15 residues. The CDR3 bases are TGCGCCAGCAGCTTGGCCTCAGGGGGTAATCAGCCCCAGCATTTT. It codes for CASSLASGGNQPQHF.

DNA of the CDR3: TGCGCCAGCAGCTTGTCAGGGGGGAACACTGAAGCTTTCTTT. This gives the protein CASSLSGGNTEAFF. The chain carries TRBV5-1 and TRBJ1-1; 7 bases align to TRBD1. CDR3 length: 14 amino acids. J gave up 1 base and V 1 base, and 1 base lay outside the gene matches. Germline V gene lookup returns CDR1 SGHRS and CDR2 YFSETQ.

This clone was detected only once. The gene calls are TRBV5-1 and TRBJ1-2, with TRBD1 as a possible D gene (6 bases). CDR3 length equals 14 residues. Germline-derived CDR1 and CDR2 are SGHRS and YFSETQ. The V and J ends lost 4 bases and 4 bases respectively, with 14 bases between them. The DNA of the CDR3 is TGCGCCAGCAGCCCCGGAGACAGGACCTATGGCTACACCTTC. This gives the protein CASSPGDRTYGYTF.

The V gene is TRBV6-5, the J gene TRBJ2-1; a possible D gene is TRBD1 (6 bases). This CDR3 comprises 12 residues. Per the germline V gene, CDR1 is MNHEY and CDR2 is SVGAGI. V was pared by 5 bases and J by 11 bases, with 13 bases between. CDR3 coding DNA: TGTGCCAGCAGTCCCCGAGGGGGAAAGCAGTTCTTC. Its translation is CASSPRGGKQFF.

The rearrangement links TRBV7-2 to TRBJ2-1, with 7 bases aligning to TRBD1. The V gene's germline CDR1 is SGHTA and CDR2 FQGNSA. The V gene end was trimmed by 5 bases and the J gene end by 6 bases; junction bases not matched to a gene: 4. The CDR3 totals 13 residues. The CDR3 loop reads CASSETGPNEQFF. DNA for the CDR3: TGTGCCAGCAGCGAGACAGGGCCCAATGAGCAGTTCTTC.

The rearrangement uses TRBV5-1 and TRBJ1-2; TRBD1 might be the D (6 bases). This CDR3 spans 17 amino acids. Per the germline V gene, CDR1 is SGHRS and CDR2 is YFSETQ. The germline V and J ends were trimmed by 0 bases and 4 bases, with 19 bases remaining between them. Here the CDR3 reads CASSLVGRGSLLYGYTF. Here the CDR3 DNA reads TGCGCCAGCAGCTTGGTCGGCAGGGGATCCCTTCTCTATGGCTACACCTTC.

V gene TRBV5-4 combines with J gene TRBJ1-2; the match to TRBD1 covers 7 bases. The CDR3 extends over 16 amino acids. From germline, CDR1 is SGHNT and CDR2 YYREEE (reference sequence). V gave up 5 bases and J gave up 6 bases; unmatched junction bases: 16. CDR3 in DNA: TGTGCCAGCAGACCTAGGACAGGAGGAATTAGGAATGGCTACACCTTC. Amino acids: CASRPRTGGIRNGYTF.

The chain uses TRBV28 and TRBJ1-2, with a weak D call TRBD1 (5 bases). Trimming stripped 2 bases from V and 5 bases from J, with 12 bases between. The CDR3 covers 14 residues. Germline values: CDR1 MDHEN, CDR2 SYDVKM. CDR3 region: CASSLQAGRYGYTF. In DNA form, the CDR3 reads TGTGCCAGCAGTTTACAGGCAGGGCGGTATGGCTACACCTTC.

This clone was found once. The rearrangement uses TRBV5-1 and TRBJ1-3, with 9 bases fitting TRBD1. The CDR3 consists of 15 residues. Losses at the gene ends were 3 bases for V and 4 bases for J; bases not matched to a gene: 5. The V gene's germline CDR1 is SGHRS and CDR2 YFSETQ. The CDR3 coding sequence is TGCGCCAGCAGCTCCGGGACAGGGTACGGAAACACCATATATTTT. This encodes CASSSGTGYGNTIYF.

V gene TRBV27 combines with J gene TRBJ1-6; TRBD1 matches at 11 bases. Per germline, CDR1 MNHEY and CDR2 SMNVEV (reference sequence). With V trimmed by 8 bases and J by 7 bases, 7 bases remained unmatched. The CDR3 runs to 15 residues. The CDR3 nucleotides read TGTGCCAGCGGACAGGGGGCCGCGCAGAATTCACCCCTCCACTTT. Translating it yields CASGQGAAQNSPLHF.

J is TRBJ2-7 and V is TRBV5-1; the match to TRBD2 covers 8 bases. The germline V gene has CDR1 SGHRS and CDR2 YFSETQ. The V segment lost 4 bases and the J segment 0 bases; nucleotides outside the gene matches: 6. This CDR3 spans 15 amino acids. The CDR3 protein is CASSGGGTSSYEQYF. The CDR3 coding sequence is TGCGCCAGCAGCGGGGGGGGGACTAGCTCCTACGAGCAGTACTTC.

The chain uses TRBV6-6 and TRBJ1-2; the D gene is possibly TRBD1 (5 bases). There are 15 residues in the CDR3. CDR1 is MNHNY and CDR2 is SVGAGI in the germline V gene (reference sequence). Trimming stripped 4 bases from V and 2 bases from J, with 14 bases between. CDR3 sequence: CASSSRDRGNYGYTF. CDR3 nucleotides: TGTGCCAGCAGTTCCCGGGACCGGGGGAACTATGGCTACACCTTC.

This sequence joins TRBV7-2 and TRBJ2-7; D gene ambiguous. The CDR3 is made up of 14 amino acids. The V end lost 2 bases, the J end lost 3 bases, and 11 bases lay between the germline ends. Germline CDR1 and CDR2: SGHTA and FQGNSA. The CDR3 region is CASSLSRLVYEQYF. The DNA of the CDR3 is TGTGCCAGCAGCTTATCCCGGTTGGTCTACGAGCAGTACTTC.

The gene calls are TRBV7-9 and TRBJ1-1; 7 bases are shared with TRBD1. Looked up from germline, CDR1 is SEHNR and CDR2 is FQNEAQ (reference sequence). This CDR3 has 13 residues. J was trimmed by 2 bases and V by 6 bases; bases with no gene match: 3. As DNA, the CDR3 is TGTGCCAGCAGAGGACAGGCCAACACTGAAGCTTTCTTT. It yields the protein CASRGQANTEAFF. The full variable domain, rest sourced from reference TRBV7-9 and TRBJ1-1, is DTGVSQNPRHKITKRGQNVTFRCDPISEHNRLYWYRQTLGQGPEFLTYFQNEAQLEKSRLLSDRFSAERPKGSFSTLEIQRTEQGDSAMYLCASRGQANTEAFFGQGTRLTVV.

The V call is TRBV5-1, the J call TRBJ2-2; D ambiguous. The CDR3 is 15 amino acids. The ends were cut back, 0 bases at V and 2 bases at J, with 8 bases in the middle. CDR1 SGHRS and CDR2 YFSETQ come from the germline V gene. This CDR3 is CASSLDSLNTGELFF. CDR3 DNA sequence: TGCGCCAGCAGCTTGGACAGCTTAAACACCGGGGAGCTGTTTTTT.

The chain joins TRBV5-6 to TRBJ2-1; perhaps TRBD1 as D (5 bases). With 1 base removed from V and 1 base from J, the gap between germline ends came to 15 bases. The CDR3 has 17 residues. The germline gives CDR1 SGHDT, CDR2 YYEEEE. DNA for the CDR3: TGTGCCAGCAGCTTGCTTCGAGACAGTTTATCCTACAATGAGCAGTTCTTC. The encoded protein is CASSLLRDSLSYNEQFF.

The genes are TRBV7-2 and TRBJ2-7; maybe TRBD2 (5 bases). CDR1 and CDR2 (germline): SGHTA, FQGNSA. The CDR3 spans 14 residues. V was clipped by 2 bases and J by 6 bases, with 14 bases between them. The CDR3 sequence is CASSLNRRSREQYF. The CDR3 DNA sequence: TGTGCCAGCAGCTTAAACCGGAGGTCCCGCGAGCAGTACTTC.

The rearrangement uses TRBV15 and TRBJ1-2; TRBD1 matches at 7 bases. After removal of 0 bases from V and 8 bases from J, the junction contained 6 bases not matched to a gene. The CDR3 is 14 amino acids. Per germline, CDR1 LNHNV and CDR2 YYDKDF (reference sequence). The CDR3 nucleotides are TGTGCCACCAGCAGAGAGACAGGGTATATCGGCTACACCTTC. Its translation is CATSRETGYIGYTF.

This chain links TRBV7-2 with TRBJ2-7; 10 nucleotides agree with TRBD1. Germline CDR1 is SGHTA and CDR2 is FQGNSA. The V and J ends lost 2 bases and 7 bases, in that order; junction bases with no gene match: 8. The CDR3 has 15 residues. CDR3 sequence (DNA): TGTGCCAGCAGCTTAATGACAGGGGGCGCGGGAGAGCAGTACTTC. Its protein is CASSLMTGGAGEQYF. Based on the CDR3 plus reference TRBV7-2 and TRBJ2-7, the full variable domain is GAGVSQSPSNKVTEKGKDVELRCDPISGHTALYWYRQSLGQGLEFLIYFQGNSAPDKSGLPSDRFSAERTGGSVSTLTIQRTQQEDSAVYLCASSLMTGGAGEQYFGPGTRLTVT.